The source of this T cell receptor (beta chain) is a study of blood T cells in healthy people across ages (dated by TCRdb to 2013 to 2016). Describing the broader study: In model experiments, roughly one uniquely barcoded TCR beta cDNA molecule per two T cells was captured by template switching. Using the same blood draw, the study looked at two additional independent replicas of 1 million unique cDNA reads for two donors, one aged 18 to 30 and the other aged 80 or older. The donors were divided into four age groups: young (average around 15 years), middle-aged (under 40), aged (around 59) and long-lived (82). To avoid experimental bias, donors of different ages were randomly spread across the sequencing lanes. The study measured age-related changes in TCR beta repertoire diversity using deep sequencing normalized with unique cDNA molecular identifiers. Results and caveats for the whole study, not just this receptor: The long-lived group showed more naive CD4+ T cells, fewer expanded clones and increased TCR diversity than the aged group, suggesting age selection. Donor CMV infection status was unknown, potentially confounding age-related changes in expanded clonotypes. Estimates of total diversity from one million sequenced T cells were regarded as lower bounds and underestimates. Observed TCR beta diversity per million T cells fell roughly linearly with age, and a significant reduction was already apparent by age around 40. Observed TCR beta diversity correlated strongly with the percentage of naive T cells measured by flow cytometry. Because profiling used bulk unsorted PBMCs, naive and antigen-experienced compartments could not be compared conclusively.

Many counts were recorded for this clonotype. Its specific antigen is unknown. Per-nucleotide qualities are absent, and no much larger clonotype sits a single base away. Library preparation employed 5' RACE. The sequencer was an Illumina HiSeq 2500. The second PCR ran for roughly 7 to 11 cycles and used a J-beta primer mix along with a sample-barcoded 5' primer. Each TCR beta cDNA molecule received a unique molecular identifier from a template-switch 5' adaptor carrying 12 random nucleotides. Each sample yielded at least 3 million CDR3-containing paired-end reads. First-strand cDNA synthesis was performed from all RNA using the Mint cDNA synthesis kit, with priming by a TRBC-specific oligonucleotide. All cDNA was treated with uracil-DNA glycosylase and then went through a first 18-cycle PCR with the universal primers M1SS and BC2_uni_R. The study's processing was this. Each sample was normalized by randomly selecting 1 million high-quality reads, each carrying a distinct molecular identifier. Reads sharing molecular identifiers were discarded rather than binned into consensus sequences. MiTCR, with a Q25 quality threshold and the strictest error-elimination algorithm, was used for CDR3 identification, clonotype clustering and error correction. A nonparametric unseen species model with Euler transformation was used to estimate lower-bound total TCR beta diversity. TCRdb passed the public sequencing reads through fastp at Q25 and MiXCR, retaining productive beta sequences. Duplicate CDR3 protein sequences are folded into a single record with the most common DNA and genes. The V and J calls reflect TCRdb's pipeline rather than the authors' work. Across this sample there are under 800,000 distinct CDR3 sequences, with 43% seen only once. The ten largest account for 20% to 25% of the sample.

The CDR3 sequence holds 11 residues, the cysteine and phenylalanine included. Left in the record is the CDR3 DNA by itself, 33 bases read in frame from the first base. Taken from the germline V gene, the CDR1 and CDR2 loops are SQVTM and ANQGSEA. Trimming removed 4 bases from V and 3 bases from J, leaving 5 bases between the germline ends. The donors were about 40 Caucasian individuals from Russia, aged roughly 6 to 100 years, who were systemically healthy. Approximately 9.3 milliliters of peripheral blood were collected from each donor into EDTA-treated Vacutainer tubes. Ficoll-Paque density-gradient centrifugation was used to isolate PBMCs, with at least 7 million obtained per sample. Total RNA was extracted from PBMCs with Trizol reagent, with at least 6 micrograms obtained per sample. For every donor, an aliquot of PBMCs went through flow cytometry to measure the percentages of naive CD45RAhigh/CD27high T cells.

The clonotype was recovered from an older woman in good health. The V and J segments used are TRBV29-1 and TRBJ2-3; perhaps TRBD2 is the D gene, with 5 bases matching. Sample: blood. CDR3 region: CSVAGTDTQYF. The DNA sequence is TGCAGCGTTGCGGGAACAGATACGCAGTATTTT.